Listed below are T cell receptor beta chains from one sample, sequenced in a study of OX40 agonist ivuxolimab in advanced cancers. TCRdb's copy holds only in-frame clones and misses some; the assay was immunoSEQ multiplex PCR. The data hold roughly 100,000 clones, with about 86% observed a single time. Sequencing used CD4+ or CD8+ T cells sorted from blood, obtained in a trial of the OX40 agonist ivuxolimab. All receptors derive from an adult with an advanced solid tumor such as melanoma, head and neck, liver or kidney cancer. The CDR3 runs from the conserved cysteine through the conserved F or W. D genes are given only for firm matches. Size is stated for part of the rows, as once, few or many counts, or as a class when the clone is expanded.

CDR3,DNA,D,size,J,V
CASSPAQGRTEAFF,TGTGCCAGCTCACCGGCTCAGGGCCGTACTGAAGCTTTCTTT,NA,few,TRBJ1-1,TRBV18
CASSLLIGNYEQYF,TGTGCCAGCAGCTTATTGATTGGGAACTACGAGCAGTACTTC,NA,NA,TRBJ2-7,TRBV5-5
CASSPRLAEETQYF,TGTGCCAGCAGCCCCCGACTAGCGGAAGAGACCCAGTACTTC,TRBD2,NA,TRBJ2-5,TRBV7-9
CASGGGMSSYNEQFF,TGTGCCAGTGGAGGGGGGATGAGCTCCTACAATGAGCAGTTCTTC,NA,NA,TRBJ2-1,TRBV19
CAWRGRGNEKLFF,TGTGCCTGGCGAGGCAGGGGTAATGAAAAACTGTTTTTT,NA,NA,TRBJ1-4,TRBV30
CASSPRGSRQPQHF,TGTGCCAGCAGCCCTCGAGGGAGTCGCCAGCCCCAGCATTTT,NA,NA,TRBJ1-5,TRBV27
CASSSGGGGSYEQYF,TGTGCCAGCAGTTCAGGGGGCGGGGGCTCCTACGAGCAGTACTTC,NA,NA,TRBJ2-7,TRBV6-5
CASSLAGIQYF,TGTGCCAGCAGCTTGGCAGGAATCCAGTACTTC,NA,NA,TRBJ2-4,TRBV5-6
CASSPRRRRTSYEQYF,TGCGCCAGCAGCCCCCGTAGGCGCAGGACATCCTACGAGCAGTACTTC,NA,NA,TRBJ2-7,TRBV23-1
CASSQSRSNYGYTF,TGTGCCAGCAGCCAATCTCGCTCTAACTATGGCTACACCTTC,NA,NA,TRBJ1-2,TRBV16
CASSLVGMNTEAFF,TGTGCCAGCAGCTTGGTGGGGATGAACACTGAAGCTTTCTTT,NA,NA,TRBJ1-1,TRBV7-9
CASSASAGGPHEQYF,TGTGCCAGCAGCGCCAGCGCGGGAGGGCCCCACGAGCAGTACTTC,TRBD2,NA,TRBJ2-7,TRBV9
CASSLPGGHSPLHF,TGTGCCAGCAGCTTACCAGGGGGCCATTCACCCCTCCACTTT,TRBD1,NA,TRBJ1-6,TRBV7-2
CASSALQGAVGELFF,TGCGCCAGCAGTGCTTTACAGGGGGCTGTCGGGGAGCTGTTTTTT,TRBD1,NA,TRBJ2-2,TRBV10-1
CSAFRGSHEQYF,TGCAGCGCCTTCAGGGGAAGTCACGAGCAGTACTTC,NA,NA,TRBJ2-7,TRBV29-1
CAWSVQRGGKGNQPQHF,TGTGCCTGGAGTGTACAACGGGGAGGTAAGGGCAATCAGCCCCAGCATTTT,NA,NA,TRBJ1-5,TRBV30
CASSPPGPLHEQYF,TGTGCCAGCAGCCCCCCGGGGCCTCTCCACGAGCAGTACTTC,NA,once,TRBJ2-7,TRBV14
CASSEGGSRNEQFF,TGCGCCAGCAGCGAGGGGGGGAGTCGCAATGAGCAGTTCTTC,NA,NA,TRBJ2-1,TRBV5-1
CASSQAPRETQYF,TGCGCCAGCAGCCAGGCCCCGAGGGAGACCCAGTACTTC,NA,NA,TRBJ2-5,TRBV5-1
CASSLRDRMGTEAFF,TGTGCCAGCTCACTCCGGGACAGGATGGGCACTGAAGCTTTCTTT,TRBD1,NA,TRBJ1-1,TRBV18
CAGGRGSTDTQYF,TGTGCCGGGGGGCGGGGCAGCACAGATACGCAGTATTTT,NA,NA,TRBJ2-3,TRBV2
CASSVEGQGLSTDTQYF,TGTGCCAGCAGCGTAGAAGGACAGGGCCTTAGCACAGATACGCAGTATTTT,TRBD1,once,TRBJ2-3,TRBV9
CASSAAYEQYF,TGTGCCAGCAGCGCCGCCTACGAGCAGTACTTC,NA,NA,TRBJ2-7,TRBV7-2
CASSSTPRPSGNTIYF,TGTGCCAGCAGCTCTACCCCAAGACCCTCTGGAAACACCATATATTTT,NA,NA,TRBJ1-3,TRBV9
CASSQIQTGELFF,TGTGCCAGCAGTCAAATCCAAACCGGGGAGCTGTTTTTT,NA,NA,TRBJ2-2,TRBV6-1
CASSLETGGNRWNEQFF,TGTGCCAGCAGCTTAGAAACAGGGGGAAATCGGTGGAATGAGCAGTTCTTC,TRBD1,NA,TRBJ2-1,TRBV7-2
CASSQDWTAEKLFF,TGTGCCAGCAGCCAAGATTGGACAGCCGAAAAACTGTTTTTT,NA,NA,TRBJ1-4,TRBV4-2
CASSFSGVLPLPTF,TGTGCCAGCAGCTTTTCAGGGGTTCTTCCCTTACCCACCTTC,NA,NA,TRBJ1-2,TRBV5-6
CASRITSGSFYNEQFF,TGTGCCAGCAGGATAACTAGCGGGAGCTTCTACAATGAGCAGTTCTTC,TRBD2,once,TRBJ2-1,TRBV7-2
CASSLDRRTEAFF,TGTGCCAGCAGCTTAGATCGTAGGACTGAAGCTTTCTTT,NA,NA,TRBJ1-1,TRBV7-2
CASSLGDRGGEQYF,TGCGCCAGCAGCTTGGGGGACAGGGGTGGCGAGCAGTACTTC,TRBD1,NA,TRBJ2-7,TRBV5-1
CASSSQGSNQPQHF,TGTGCCAGCAGTTCCCAGGGAAGCAATCAGCCCCAGCATTTT,NA,NA,TRBJ1-5,TRBV28
CASSLQVGQGTEKLFF,TGTGCCAGCAGTCTCCAGGTGGGACAGGGGACCGAAAAACTGTTTTTT,TRBD1,NA,TRBJ1-4,TRBV6-6
CASSPGQSTDTQYF,TGTGCCAGCAGCCCGGGACAAAGCACAGATACGCAGTATTTT,NA,NA,TRBJ2-3,TRBV6-4
CALTGDANSIQYF,TGTGCCTTAACAGGGGACGCTAATAGCATTCAGTACTTC,TRBD1,NA,TRBJ2-4,TRBV30
CASSQTGVETQYF,TGTGCCAGCAGCCAGACAGGGGTAGAGACCCAGTACTTC,TRBD1,NA,TRBJ2-5,TRBV5-4
CASSRPGEGLYTF,TGTGCCAGCAGCCGTCCGGGGGAGGGGCTGTACACCTTC,NA,few,TRBJ1-2,TRBV11-1
CASSVGGGTDTQYF,TGCGCCAGCAGCGTAGGGGGTGGCACAGATACGCAGTATTTT,NA,NA,TRBJ2-3,TRBV5-1
CASRDGKEQYF,TGTGCCAGCAGAGACGGAAAGGAGCAGTACTTC,NA,NA,TRBJ2-7,TRBV25-1
CASSTAGAAGPTDTQYF,TGTGCCAGTAGTACGGCAGGGGCCGCGGGGCCCACAGATACGCAGTATTTT,NA,many,TRBJ2-3,TRBV19
CASSQAGRGYNEQFF,TGTGCCAGCAGCCAAGCCGGGCGGGGATACAATGAGCAGTTCTTC,NA,NA,TRBJ2-1,TRBV4-2
CASSPAGARGETQYF,TGTGCCAGCAGCCCCGCCGGGGCCAGGGGAGAGACCCAGTACTTC,NA,NA,TRBJ2-5,TRBV11-2
CASSPPALAGTSSGANVLTF,TGTGCCAGCAGCCCGCCCGCCCTAGCGGGTACGAGCTCTGGGGCCAACGTCCTGACTTTC,TRBD2,NA,TRBJ2-6,TRBV14
CASWASGLATVETQYF,TGTGCCAGCTGGGCATCGGGACTAGCTACGGTAGAGACCCAGTACTTC,TRBD2,once,TRBJ2-5,TRBV27
CASSLDSSGGPQETQYF,TGTGCCAGCAGCTTAGATAGTAGCGGGGGACCCCAAGAGACCCAGTACTTC,TRBD2,NA,TRBJ2-5,TRBV11-1
CASGSTGQGEAFF,TGTGCTAGTGGTTCCACTGGACAGGGTGAAGCTTTCTTT,TRBD1,NA,TRBJ1-1,TRBV12-5
CASSLPGTGNEKLFF,TGTGCCAGCAGCCTACCCGGGACAGGGAATGAAAAACTGTTTTTT,TRBD1,NA,TRBJ1-4,TRBV5-4
CASSLGGRRNTEAFF,TGTGCCAGCAGTTTGGGGGGAAGGAGGAACACTGAAGCTTTCTTT,NA,NA,TRBJ1-1,TRBV6-5
CASSTGTGQSGEQYF,TGTGCCAGCAGCACCGGGACAGGGCAATCGGGCGAGCAGTACTTC,TRBD1,NA,TRBJ2-7,TRBV9